These T cell receptor beta chains were read from a single sample in a study of blood T cell repertoires in COVID-19. Clones were sequenced by immunoSEQ multiplex PCR, and TCRdb holds only the in-frame ones, with some missing. Of over 45,000 clones listed, about 70% are singletons. What was sequenced was peripheral blood. These receptors all stem from a man over 45 with active or convalescent COVID-19. The conserved cysteine and the conserved F or W are not part of the CDR3 here. D genes are given only for firm matches. The size entry is marked missing in some rows and otherwise reads once, few, many or a size class.

few,.,TRBJ2-6,TRBV7-2,ASSLAPQPSGANVLT
.,.,TRBJ2-2,TRBV10-1,ASSESGATGELF
.,TRBD1,TRBJ1-4,TRBV2,ARDREYNEKLF
.,TRBD2,TRBJ2-1,TRBV7-2,ASSSTGGSYYNEQF
.,.,TRBJ1-4,TRBV20-1,SARQNEKLF
few,.,TRBJ1-5,TRBV2,ASSVYSSNQPQH
few,.,TRBJ1-1,TRBV18,ASSDGGRETEAF
.,TRBD2,TRBJ2-7,TRBV2,ASSLSGSGYEQY
.,TRBD1,TRBJ1-2,TRBV6-5,ASSTRQGLNYGYT
.,.,TRBJ2-5,TRBV5-4,ASSIPGVQETQY
.,.,TRBJ2-1,TRBV5-3,ARSLDLRGSYNEQF
.,TRBD1,TRBJ1-5,TRBV30,AWRGRDRENQPQH
.,.,TRBJ2-2,TRBV24-1,ATSDPGTGELF
.,TRBD2,TRBJ2-7,TRBV10-2,AGRLAGGPVYEQY
.,.,TRBJ1-2,TRBV30,AWSAGNYGYT
.,TRBD1,TRBJ1-1,TRBV29-1,SVEDRGRRTEAF
.,.,TRBJ2-2,TRBV6-6,ASSYKREAGELF
many,TRBD1,TRBJ2-2,TRBV18,ASHDRGGGELF
.,TRBD1,TRBJ1-4,TRBV27,ASSFTSRGPREKLF
.,TRBD1,TRBJ1-1,TRBV5-6,ASRRTGRRTEAF
.,.,TRBJ1-2,TRBV3-1/TRBV3-2,ASSQGARNYGYT
.,.,TRBJ1-1,TRBV6-5,ASISGQLTEAF
.,TRBD2,TRBJ2-7,TRBV27,ASSLQPLRGEQY
many,.,TRBJ2-3,TRBV10-3,AIGDSGGFTDTQY
many,.,TRBJ1-5,TRBV6-5,ASRGPGRDQPQH
.,.,TRBJ2-2,TRBV4-1,ASSQPDSANTGELF
once,TRBD1,TRBJ1-5,TRBV15,ATSRDVAGGYQPQH
.,.,TRBJ1-6,TRBV1,TLAKMSPGVSPLH
.,.,TRBJ1-4,TRBV19,ASNFGSGSNEKLF
few,.,TRBJ1-5,TRBV5-6,ASSLISAGNQPQH
.,TRBD1,TRBJ1-5,TRBV15,ATSITGGYQPQH
.,.,TRBJ2-7,TRBV5-1,ASSLAHAYEQY
.,TRBD1,TRBJ1-3,TRBV29-1,SVVVRGRVDTIY
.,TRBD1,TRBJ2-2,TRBV7-8,ASSLVQGPTGELF
.,.,TRBJ2-3,TRBV6-2/TRBV6-3,ASSYGADNTDTQY
.,TRBD2,TRBJ2-1,TRBV29-1,SGTSGGSNEQF
.,TRBD1,TRBJ1-1,TRBV7-9,ASSRQGENTEAF
once,TRBD2,TRBJ2-1,TRBV19,ASSISRTSGTTYNEQF
.,.,TRBJ2-1,TRBV2,ASGTPSGPSYNEQF
.,.,TRBJ1-3,TRBV7-3,ASSAQGKGSGNTIY
.,TRBD2,TRBJ2-3,TRBV5-8,ASSKSGGPWDTQY
once,.,TRBJ2-5,TRBV19,ASSPILGRETQY
.,TRBD2,TRBJ2-5,TRBV5-6,ASSLGGGQWETQY
.,.,TRBJ1-2,TRBV6-5,ASSSTPYYGYT
.,.,TRBJ1-1,TRBV19,PRQVGAGVGAF
.,.,TRBJ2-1,TRBV6-6,ASSYSLPSRGEQF
few,TRBD1,TRBJ2-7,TRBV7-6,ASSLDRGPYSYEQY
.,TRBD2,TRBJ2-1,TRBV9,ASSVATSGWNEQF
.,.,TRBJ1-2,TRBV19,ASSTNVEGYGYT
few,.,TRBJ1-6,TRBV27,ASSLSSLVPLH
many,.,TRBJ1-2,TRBV6-5,ASSYSRGGNYGYT
.,.,TRBJ2-1,TRBV20-1,SGEGDNEQF
.,.,TRBJ2-5,TRBV7-8,AGSWGPQETQY
.,.,TRBJ1-5,TRBV7-8,ASSLDRGLRQPQH
.,TRBD2,TRBJ2-1,TRBV11-3,ASSSGGSGSNEQF
.,.,TRBJ1-4,TRBV5-5,ASSSGSEKLF
once,.,TRBJ1-1,TRBV5-1,ASRGQASNTEAF
.,.,TRBJ1-2,TRBV11-2,ASSFAQGNGYT